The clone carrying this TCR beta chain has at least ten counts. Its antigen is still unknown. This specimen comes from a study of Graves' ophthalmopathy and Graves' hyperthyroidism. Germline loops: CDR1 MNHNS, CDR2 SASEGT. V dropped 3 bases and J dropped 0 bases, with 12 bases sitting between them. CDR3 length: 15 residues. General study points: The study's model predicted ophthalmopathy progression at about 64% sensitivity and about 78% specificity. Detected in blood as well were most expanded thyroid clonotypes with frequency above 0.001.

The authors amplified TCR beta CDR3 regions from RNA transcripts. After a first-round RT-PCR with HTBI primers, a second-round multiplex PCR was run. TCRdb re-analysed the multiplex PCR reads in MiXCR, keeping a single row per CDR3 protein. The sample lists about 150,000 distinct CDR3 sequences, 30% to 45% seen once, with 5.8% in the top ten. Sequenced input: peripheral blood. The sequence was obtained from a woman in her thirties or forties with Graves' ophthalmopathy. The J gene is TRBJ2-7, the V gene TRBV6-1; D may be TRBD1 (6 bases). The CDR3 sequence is CASSDYRDNSYEQYF. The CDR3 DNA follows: TGTGCCAGCAGTGATTATCGGGACAACTCCTACGAGCAGTACTTC.